Below, 8 T cell receptor beta chains from the same sample are listed, as sequenced in a study of tumor and adjacent non-tumor tissue in lung cancer. Three rounds of nested PCR, following a modified ARM-PCR protocol, produced the TCRbeta library. Each CDR3 protein gets one entry after TCRdb re-called the multiplex PCR reads with MiXCR. The sample gives 60,000 to 85,000 distinct CDR3 sequences, more than 65% of which show up once; under 40% is in the top ten. No cell sorting was done before RNA was extracted from the tissue. The normal lung tissue was taken more than 3 cm from the tumor edge. Sample: distant non-tumor lung tissue. Every receptor here comes from a man in his 70s with non-small cell lung cancer.

This clonotype was counted once. The junction and the germline gene differ at one end; a read error may be behind it. V is TRBV4-1 and J is TRBJ2-2, with D perhaps being TRBD1 or TRBD2 (5 bases each). The length of the CDR3 is 16 residues. From germline, CDR1 is MGHRA and CDR2 YSYEKL. The CDR3: CASSPAVLTVTGELFF. CDR3 nucleotides: TGCGCCAGCAGCCCGGCGGTATTGACAGTCACCGGGGAACTGTTTTTT.

In the case of this clonotype: The CDR3 end shows no conserved phenylalanine or tryptophan, and so a read error is likely. This rearrangement joins TRBV5-6 to TRBJ1-2, with D perhaps matching TRBD1 (5 bases). CDR3 length: 15 amino acids. Germline loops: CDR1 SGHDT, CDR2 YYEEEE. This chain's CDR3 is CVSNRIDRANYGYTL. The CDR3 coding sequence is TGTGTCAGCAACAGAATCGACAGAGCTAACTATGGCTACACCTTG.

A remark on this clonotype: At one end the junction does not follow the germline gene, possibly because of a read error. This rearrangement joins TRBV20-1 to TRBJ2-7; TRBD2 agrees at 7 bases. The V gene's germline CDR1 is DFQATT and CDR2 SNEGSKA (reference sequence). The CDR3 has 15 amino acids. For the CDR3, the DNA is TGCAGTGTTAGAGAAGGACTAGAGGGGACTTACGAGCGGTACTTC. Its translation: CSVREGLEGTYERYF.

Of note for this clonotype: At one end, the junction sequence differs from germline, possibly due to a read error. The chain links TRBV4-1 to TRBJ2-7, with a possible D match to TRBD1 (6 bases). Germline CDR1 reads MGHRA; CDR2 reads YSYEKL. The CDR3 is 16 amino acids. This CDR3 reads CASSRTPAVEGDDQYF. For the CDR3, the DNA is TGCGCCAGCAGCCGGACACCAGCGGTAGAGGGGGACGATCAGTACTTC.

CDR3 loop: CTSSQNYAGYEQYF. The CDR3 DNA sequence: TGTACTAGCAGCCAGAATTATGCAGGCTACGAGCAGTACTTC. The rearrangement uses TRBV4-2 and TRBJ2-7; D perhaps matches TRBD2 (6 bases). CDR1 and CDR2 (germline): LGHNA, YNFKEQ. This CDR3 comprises 14 residues.

On this clonotype itself: The junction does not match germline at one end; this may be a read error. The chain is built from TRBV7-9 and TRBJ1-1, with D unresolved. Germline assignment: CDR1 SEHNR and CDR2 FQNEAQ (reference sequence). The CDR3 totals 13 residues. This CDR3 is CANSLRSPGEAFF. CDR3 coding DNA: TGTGCCAACAGCTTACGGTCACCTGGGGAAGCTTTCTTT.

This clonotype was observed a single time. The junction does not match germline at one end; this may be a read error. The chain carries TRBV6-2 or TRBV6-3 and TRBJ2-3; 10 bases align to TRBD1. Germline V gives CDR1 MNHEY, CDR2 SVGEGT. The CDR3 runs 16 residues. CDR3 sequence (DNA): TGTGCCAGCTTTTCCTTGCGGGACAGGGGTGCAGATACGCAGTATTTC. Amino acids: CASFSLRDRGADTQYF.

This clonotype was observed a few times. A much larger clonotype is one base distant, so this may be a read error. The J gene is TRBJ2-1, the V gene TRBV12-3 or TRBV12-4, with a tentative D call TRBD2 (5 bases). The CDR3 runs to 15 residues. CDR3 DNA sequence: TGTGTCAGCGGACTCTCTAGCTTCTCCTACAATGAGCAGTTCTTC. Its translation: CVSGLSSFSYNEQFF.